Below are 18 T cell receptor beta chains sequenced from a single sample in a study of T cells in Graves' hyperthyroidism and ophthalmopathy. The CDR3 regions of TCR beta were amplified from RNA transcripts. Using the HTBI primer set, a first-round RT-PCR was run on the TCR CDR3. TCRdb recomputed calls from the multiplex PCR reads with MiXCR, one row per CDR3 protein. The data show hundreds of thousands of distinct CDR3 sequences, approximately 40% seen once. Sequences were obtained from blood. The receptors were sampled from a man aged 18-30 years with Graves' hyperthyroidism.

In its sample, this clonotype was seen many times. This chain uses TRBV2 with TRBJ1-2; no clear D gene. V lost 4 bases and J 4 bases, leaving 10 bases between the germline ends. Germline CDR1 is SNHLY and CDR2 is FYNNEI. The CDR3 runs to 13 residues. This CDR3 is CASSVAEPYGYTF. As DNA, the CDR3 is TGTGCCAGCAGTGTTGCAGAGCCCTATGGCTACACCTTC.

A note on this clonotype: A much larger clone lies one base from this, so it may be a read error. The J gene is TRBJ1-5, the V gene TRBV9, with D perhaps TRBD1 (5 bases). The germline CDR1 and CDR2 sequences are SGDLS and YYNGEE. Trimming cost V 1 base and J 3 bases, with 8 bases left between them. This CDR3 is 14 amino acids long. The CDR3 DNA sequence: TGTGCCAGCAGCGTAAGGGACCTCAATCAGCCCCAGCATTTT. Its protein product is CASSVRDLNQPQHF.

As for this clonotype: At one end the junction does not follow the germline gene, possibly because of a read error. This chain connects TRBV7-9 to TRBJ2-5; 7 nucleotides match TRBD2. The CDR3 has 15 amino acids. Germline V gene sequence: CDR1 SEHNR, CDR2 FQNEAQ (reference sequence). The DNA for the CDR3 is TGCGCCAGCAGCCCGCGGACTAGTTCGGGAGAGACCCAGTACTTC. This gives the protein CASSPRTSSGETQYF.

The genes are TRBV5-1 and TRBJ2-5, with 7 bases aligning to TRBD1. The CDR3 loop spans 13 amino acids. Trimming took 6 bases from V and 4 from J; bases not matched to a gene: 6. Germline V CDR1 and CDR2: SGHRS, YFSETQ. In DNA, the CDR3 is TGCGCCAGCAAAGCAGGGGGAAGAGAGACCCAGTACTTC. Amino acids: CASKAGGRETQYF.

This clonotype was detected a few times. V is TRBV10-3 and J is TRBJ1-6; 9 bases are a match to TRBD1. The CDR3 extends over 15 amino acids. Germline lookup yields CDR1 ENHRY and CDR2 SYGVKD. V was clipped by 10 bases and J by 6 bases; unmatched bases: 10. Written as DNA, the CDR3 is TGTGCCAGCAGGGGGGACAGGGTTCGTAATTCACCCCTCCACTTT. The encoded protein is CASRGDRVRNSPLHF.

Worth noting for this clonotype: One end of the junction fails to match germline, which may point to a read error. The chain carries TRBV29-1 and TRBJ2-2, with TRBD2 as a possible D gene (6 bases). The CDR3 has 15 amino acids. Germline CDR1 is SQVTM and CDR2 is ANQGSEA. The DNA of the CDR3 is TGCAGCGTGGAAGATACCGGGGGTGGAACCGGGGAGCTGCTTTTT. This codes for CSVEDTGGGTGELLF.

The V call is TRBV10-2, the J call TRBJ1-6, with 7 bases matching TRBD1. J gave up 9 bases and V 6 bases, and 17 bases lay outside the gene matches. CDR1 and CDR2 (germline): WSHSY, SAAADI. The CDR3 length is 17 residues. CDR3 nucleotide sequence: TGCGCCAGCAGCCAAGAAACCCCGGACAGGAGCGTTTCACCCCTCCACTTT. Its protein product is CASSQETPDRSVSPLHF.

The chain employs TRBV6-5 and TRBJ2-7; TRBD1 is a possible D gene (5 bases). Germline CDR1 and CDR2: MNHEY and SVGAGI. CDR3 length: 13 amino acids. Trimming left V 5 bases short and J 3 bases short, with 11 bases between. In DNA form, the CDR3 reads TGTGCCAGCAGTGAAAGGCAGGGCTACGAGCAGTACTTC. It codes for CASSERQGYEQYF.

This clonotype was picked up many times. The chain couples TRBV25-1 to TRBJ1-1; D may be TRBD1 (5 bases). CDR3 length equals 15 residues. Trimming left V 2 bases short and J 3 bases short, with 13 bases between. CDR1 MGHDK and CDR2 SYGVNS come from the germline V gene. The CDR3 nucleotides are TGTGCCAGCAGTGAAGTCGGGGGAGCGGACACTGAAGCTTTCTTT. This translates into CASSEVGGADTEAFF. The full variable domain, its missing parts supplied by reference TRBV25-1 and TRBJ1-1, is EADIYQTPRYLVIGTGKKITLECSQTMGHDKMYWYQQDPGMELHLIHYSYGVNSTEKGDLSSESTVSRIRTEHFPLTLESARPSHTSQYLCASSEVGGADTEAFFGQGTRLTVV.

This CDR3 reads CASSPWTRATLDGYTF. The DNA for the CDR3 is TGTGCCAGCAGTCCCTGGACAAGGGCGACCCTCGATGGCTACACCTTC. The V and J genes are TRBV12-3 or TRBV12-4 and TRBJ1-2; a possible D gene is TRBD1 (5 bases). This CDR3 is built from 16 residues. V gave up 5 bases and J gave up 6 bases, with 22 bases separating them.

This clonotype was found many times. The rearrangement links TRBV20-1 to TRBJ2-2; D unresolved. Trimming stripped 6 bases from V and 1 base from J, with 9 bases between. The CDR3 is 13 residues long. CDR1 and CDR2 (germline): DFQATT, SNEGSKA (reference sequence). CDR3 protein: CSAEKWNTGELFF. DNA of the CDR3: TGCAGTGCCGAGAAGTGGAACACCGGGGAGCTGTTTTTT.

This clonotype was seen only a few times. The gene calls are TRBV5-1 and TRBJ2-7; no definite D call. The CDR3 sequence is 15 residues long. Germline CDR1 and CDR2: SGHRS and YFSETQ. V lost 4 bases and J lost 0, with 14 bases in between. CDR3 amino acids: CASSAVSTDSYEQYF. The CDR3 nucleotides are TGCGCCAGCAGCGCCGTTAGCACCGACTCCTACGAGCAGTACTTC.

To note about this clonotype: Being one base from a much bigger clone, this may be a read error. V and J are TRBV2 and TRBJ2-7; D unclear. The V end lost 0 bases, the J end lost 5 bases, and 11 bases lay between the germline ends. This CDR3 is 14 amino acids long. Germline CDR1 and CDR2: SNHLY and FYNNEI. The CDR3 coding sequence is TGTGCCAGCAGTGAAGCGCTGGGGTTCCACGAGCAGTACTTC. Protein: CASSEALGFHEQYF.

The rearrangement joins TRBV7-9 to TRBJ2-7; TRBD1 agrees at 8 bases. J gave up 10 bases and V 3 bases, and 8 bases lay outside the gene matches. CDR1 is SEHNR and CDR2 is FQNEAQ in the germline V gene (reference sequence). The CDR3 contains 13 residues. The CDR3 protein is CASSLATGGVQYF. The CDR3 region has the DNA TGTGCCAGCAGCTTGGCAACAGGGGGAGTACAGTACTTC.

This clonotype has only a few counts. The chain combines TRBV19 with TRBJ1-5; D might be TRBD1 (6 bases). The CDR3 sequence is 17 residues long. Trimming removed 7 bases from V and 0 bases from J, with 19 bases in between. In germline, CDR1 is LNHDA, CDR2 SQIVND (reference sequence). CDR3 protein: CASNPDHRAYSNQPQHF. In DNA, the CDR3 is TGTGCCAGTAACCCCGATCACAGGGCGTATAGCAATCAGCCCCAGCATTTT.

This clonotype appeared many times. The chain carries TRBV19 and TRBJ2-5; maybe TRBD1 (6 bases). Between the trimmed V and J ends, which lost 3 bases and 1 base, there was a span of 9 bases. CDR1 is LNHDA and CDR2 is SQIVND in the germline V gene (reference sequence). The CDR3 has 14 amino acids. The DNA for the CDR3 is TGTGCCAGTAGTATTGTGGACAGCCAAGAGACCCAGTACTTC. Its translation: CASSIVDSQETQYF.

Points on this clonotype: A much larger clone is a single base away; this may be a read error. The V gene is TRBV7-2, the J gene TRBJ1-4, with D possibly TRBD1 on 5 matching bases. Looked up from germline, CDR1 is SGHTA and CDR2 is FQGNSA. CDR3 size: 17 residues. The DNA of the CDR3 is TGTGCCAACAGCAAACCGGGACTGAGAACAACTAATGAAAAACTGTTTTTT. As protein: CANSKPGLRTTNEKLFF.

This clonotype was recorded a few times. The V call is TRBV7-9, the J call TRBJ2-7; D perhaps matches TRBD2 (5 bases). Trimming took off 4 bases at V and 7 bases at J, with 17 bases between the two ends. Germline loops: CDR1 SEHNR, CDR2 FQNEAQ (reference sequence). The CDR3 covers 14 residues. The CDR3 sequence is CASSWADGMSEQYF. In nucleotides, the CDR3 is TGTGCCAGCAGCTGGGCGGACGGGATGTCGGAGCAGTACTTC.